The rows below give T cell receptor beta chains drawn from one sample of a study of blood T cell repertoires in COVID-19. Sequencing used immunoSEQ multiplex PCR; TCRdb keeps in-frame clones, though not all of them. The top ten clones hold more than 15% of a sample with 100,000 to 150,000 clones, more than 85% of them seen once. Sequencing was done on a sample of peripheral blood. Every receptor here comes from a man between 45 and 60 years old with active or convalescent COVID-19. CDR3s leave out the opening cysteine and the closing phenylalanine or tryptophan. The D gene is left open where the match is weak.

>TRBV27|TRBD1|TRBJ2-7
ASSIATGSSYEQY
>TRBV30|TRBD1|TRBJ2-5
AWRNRGQETQY
>TRBV10-2|TRBD2|TRBJ2-1
ASSDRGLAGGGEQF
>TRBV30|NA|TRBJ1-1
AWSEPFRTAEAF
>TRBV28|TRBD2|TRBJ2-3
ASSSPRGRGDTQY
>TRBV10-3|TRBD1|TRBJ2-3
AIGTGADTQY
>TRBV10-1|NA|TRBJ2-2
ASSPLVPGELF
>TRBV7-2|NA|TRBJ1-4
ASSPSGGNEKLF
>TRBV6-5|TRBD1|TRBJ2-4
ASNRDREKNIQY
>TRBV9|NA|TRBJ1-1
ASSLGIQMNTEAF
>TRBV6-6|TRBD2|TRBJ2-7
ASRLAGGLYEQY
>TRBV19|NA|TRBJ2-3
ASRRQGEVRTDTQY
>TRBV27|NA|TRBJ2-7
ASRERISYEQY
>TRBV4-1|NA|TRBJ1-5
ASSQREGQPQH
>TRBV5-1|NA|TRBJ1-1
ASSLVRGGTEAF
>TRBV3-1/TRBV3-2|NA|TRBJ1-1
ASSQDRNTEAF
>TRBV6-5|NA|TRBJ1-1
ASGGRENTEAF
>TRBV10-1|NA|TRBJ1-2
ASSESVTPQGDGYT
>TRBV6-1|NA|TRBJ1-2
ASSEARRGSGYT
>TRBV28|TRBD1|TRBJ1-5
ASSSGTGGYSNQPQH
>TRBV5-8|TRBD2|TRBJ2-1
ASSLVRGGLAGNNNEQF
>TRBV12-3/TRBV12-4|NA|TRBJ2-5
ASSLSRETQY
>TRBV6-5|TRBD1|TRBJ2-7
ASRAQGADSYEQY
>TRBV7-2|TRBD2|TRBJ2-1
ASSPMGTTGNEQF
>TRBV19|NA|TRBJ1-3
ASSIYPLSSGNTIY
>TRBV6-5|TRBD2|TRBJ2-5
ASSYGTSGREETQY
>TRBV6-6|NA|TRBJ1-5
ASSSSPFSNQPQH
>TRBV19|TRBD1|TRBJ1-2
ASSTSTPGGTGYT
>TRBV2|NA|TRBJ1-1
ASRSGEVNTEAF
>TRBV5-1|NA|TRBJ2-3
ASSSWTGNTDTQY
>TRBV6-5|NA|TRBJ1-5
ASSTTGNQPQH
>TRBV6-5|NA|TRBJ2-3
ASRRDSTDTQY
>TRBV27|NA|TRBJ2-6
ASSLSPGAGANVLT
>TRBV2|NA|TRBJ2-5
ASSETHRVGTQY
>TRBV5-4|NA|TRBJ2-1
ASSLINNEQF
>TRBV15|NA|TRBJ2-6
ATSRPRGSYRSGANVLT
>TRBV6-5|TRBD1|TRBJ2-2
AVTGDNTGELF
>TRBV5-1|NA|TRBJ2-3
ASSPTGHPTDTQY
>TRBV20-1|TRBD1|TRBJ2-3
CASGGQGTSWARGGTDTQY
>TRBV23-1|NA|TRBJ2-7
ASSQVWGLPYEQY
>TRBV19|NA|TRBJ1-5
ASSIWGEGNQPQH
>TRBV4-2|TRBD1|TRBJ2-2
ASSQEDRGEHTGELF
>TRBV9|TRBD1|TRBJ1-5
ASSAGQGSNQPQH
>TRBV20-1|TRBD1|TRBJ1-6
SASKGQGASSPLH
>TRBV18|NA|TRBJ1-1
ASSPGRGAVAEAF
>TRBV6-5|TRBD2|TRBJ2-3
ASRRTSGSTDTQY
>TRBV2|NA|TRBJ2-5
ASRSRAGLETQY
>TRBV5-1|NA|TRBJ1-1
ASSPLSLDLNTEAF
>TRBV4-2|TRBD2|TRBJ2-7
ASSQATPTTSGLSYEQY
>TRBV13|TRBD2|TRBJ2-2
ASSFRGANTGELF
>TRBV19|NA|TRBJ2-5
ASGRETQY
>TRBV5-8|NA|TRBJ1-4
ASSFGEVAEKLF
>TRBV19|NA|TRBJ1-6
ASSSRGSPLH
>TRBV5-1|TRBD2|TRBJ2-5
ASSPGTSGGALQETQY